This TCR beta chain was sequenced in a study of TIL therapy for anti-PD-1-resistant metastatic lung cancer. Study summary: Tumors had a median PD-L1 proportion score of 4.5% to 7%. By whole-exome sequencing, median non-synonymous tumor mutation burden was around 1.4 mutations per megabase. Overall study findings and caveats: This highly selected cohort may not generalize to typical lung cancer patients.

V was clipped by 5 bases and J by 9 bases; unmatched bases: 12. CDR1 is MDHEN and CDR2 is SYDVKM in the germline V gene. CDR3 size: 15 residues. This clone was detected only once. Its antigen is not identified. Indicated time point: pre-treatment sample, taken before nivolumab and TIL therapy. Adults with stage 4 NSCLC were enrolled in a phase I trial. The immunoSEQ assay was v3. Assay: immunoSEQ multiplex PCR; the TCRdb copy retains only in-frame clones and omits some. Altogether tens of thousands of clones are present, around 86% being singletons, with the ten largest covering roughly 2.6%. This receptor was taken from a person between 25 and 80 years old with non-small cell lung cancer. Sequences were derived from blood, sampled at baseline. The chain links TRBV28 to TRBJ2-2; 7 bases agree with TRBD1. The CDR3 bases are TGTGCCAGCAGTAAATTAGACAGGGTAAATAGGGAGCTGTTTTTT. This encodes CASSKLDRVNRELFF.